This TCR beta chain was captured in a study of blood T cell repertoires in COVID-19. Study in general: Acute and convalescent COVID-19 samples came from the United States, Italy and Spain. PBMCs, B-cell-depleted T cells, or T cells were the source of the cDNA or gDNA that made up the material.

Germline assignment: CDR1 MNHEY and CDR2 SMNVEV (reference sequence). V was pared by 0 bases and J by 5 bases, with 9 bases of the junction left unmatched. There are 17 residues in the CDR3. Authors' processing steps: Estimated nucleated cell counts came from reference gene primer amplification. Clones were sequenced by immunoSEQ multiplex PCR, and TCRdb holds only the in-frame ones, with some missing. D and trimming come from the DNA, and the V and J calls and clone size come from that table. The sample includes 250,000 to 300,000 clones, around 84% of them seen just once. This receptor was identified in a man aged 55 to 69 with acute or convalescent COVID-19. This chain uses TRBV27 with TRBJ2-5; TRBD1 aligns across 10 bases. Material: peripheral blood. The DNA of the CDR3 is TGTGCCAGCAGTTTATCGGGACAGGGGCCCCCGCGGGAGACCCAGTACTTC. It encodes CASSLSGQGPPRETQYF.